This TCR beta chain was identified during a study of blood T cell repertoires in COVID-19. Study in general: Samples taken during acute and convalescent COVID-19 were collected in the United States, Italy and Spain. PBMCs, B-cell-depleted T cells, or T cells were the source of the cDNA or gDNA that made up the material.

Original data processing: The assay estimated nucleated cells by amplifying reference gene primers. Clones were sequenced by immunoSEQ multiplex PCR, and TCRdb holds only the in-frame ones, with some missing. D and trimming were read from the DNA, whereas the V and J calls and clone size are those reported in that table. The sample lists roughly 180,000 clones; approximately 87% were seen once. The J segment lost 2 bases and the V segment lost 6 bases, leaving 7 bases of the junction unmatched. Per germline, CDR1 LNHDA and CDR2 SQIVND (reference sequence). The length of the CDR3 is 16 residues. The chain uses TRBV19 and TRBJ2-2; 9 nucleotides align to TRBD2. Sequencing was carried out using peripheral blood. The receptor was isolated from a man between 70 and 80 years old with active or convalescent COVID-19. In DNA, the CDR3 is TGTGCCAGTAGGGGCGGGAGGGCCGTAAACACCGGGGAGCTGTTTTTT. It specifies CASRGGRAVNTGELFF.